What follows are 31 T cell receptor beta chains derived from one specimen sequenced in a study of glioma-infiltrating T cells after dendritic cell vaccination. Time point specified: after dendritic cell vaccination, including at tumor progression/relapse. The repertoire was sequenced with immunoSEQ multiplex PCR; TCRdb's copy has only in-frame clones and lacks some. The sample consists of 65,000 or so clones, approximately 86% of them appearing once. The sample in question was blood, obtained after dendritic cell vaccination. These receptors originate from a human donor with glioblastoma.

This rearrangement joins TRBV10-3 to TRBJ1-1; tentatively, D is TRBD1 (6 bases). V dropped 7 bases and J dropped 2 bases, with 14 bases sitting between them. The CDR3 is made up of 14 amino acids. The germline V gene has CDR1 ENHRY and CDR2 SYGVKD. As DNA, the CDR3 is TGTGCCATCACCGATACAGGGCCCAACACTGAAGCTTTCTTT. Translation: CAITDTGPNTEAFF.

The rearrangement joins TRBV6-5 to TRBJ1-2; weak D call: TRBD1 (5 bases). Trimming removed 7 bases from V and 5 bases from J, with 11 bases in between. The CDR3 is 12 amino acids. Germline CDR1 MNHEY, CDR2 SVGAGI. The CDR3 region has the DNA TGTGCCAGCAACGGGGGAGGGTATGGCTACACCTTC. This gives the protein CASNGGGYGYTF.

The chain carries TRBV29-1 and TRBJ2-7; TRBD1 matches 8 bases. The V gene end was trimmed by 6 bases and the J gene end by 7 bases; junction bases not matched to a gene: 8. The germline V gene has CDR1 SQVTM and CDR2 ANQGSEA. The CDR3 covers 12 residues. CDR3 amino acids: CSVSGQGGEQYF. For the CDR3, the DNA is TGCAGCGTCTCTGGACAGGGCGGGGAGCAGTACTTC.

The J gene is TRBJ2-5, the V gene TRBV7-8; weak D call: TRBD1 (6 bases). Germline V CDR1 and CDR2: SGHVS, FQNEAQ. The CDR3 is 19 amino acids. The germline V and J ends were trimmed by 4 bases and 1 base, with 25 bases remaining between them. This CDR3 reads CASSSGFRQGLSSQETQYF. CDR3 nucleotides: TGTGCCAGCAGCTCAGGATTTCGTCAGGGGCTAAGCTCCCAAGAGACCCAGTACTTC.

The chain is built from TRBV6-5 and TRBJ1-1; D is unresolved. The CDR3 consists of 13 residues. The germline CDR1 and CDR2 sequences are MNHEY and SVGAGI. Trimming removed 1 base from V and 3 bases from J, with 6 bases in between. For the CDR3, the DNA is TGTGCCAGCAGTTACTTCGGGGACACTGAAGCTTTCTTT. It specifies CASSYFGDTEAFF.

The CDR3 bases are TGCGCCAGCAGTCCGGGACAGGGAGGAGATACGCAGTATTTT. It encodes CASSPGQGGDTQYF. The rearrangement joins TRBV10-1 to TRBJ2-3; TRBD1 agrees at 9 bases. There are 14 residues in the CDR3. Germline V gene data show CDR1 as WNHNN and CDR2 as SYGVQD (reference sequence). The V and J ends lost 5 bases and 5 bases, in that order; junction bases with no gene match: 5.

This chain connects TRBV18 to TRBJ1-4; 10 bases are a match to TRBD1. With V trimmed by 6 bases and J by 2 bases, 6 bases remained unmatched. Germline CDR1 reads KGHSH; CDR2 reads LQKENI. The CDR3 extends over 16 amino acids. In DNA, the CDR3 is TGTGCCAGCTCGTCGACAGGGGGCATGACTAATGAAAAACTGTTTTTT. It codes for CASSSTGGMTNEKLFF.

The chain joins TRBV7-9 to TRBJ1-5; 7 nucleotides line up with TRBD1. The CDR3 runs to 15 residues. Looked up from germline, CDR1 is SEHNR and CDR2 is FQNEAQ (reference sequence). V dropped 5 bases and J dropped 3; count of bases not matched to a gene: 7. The CDR3 spells CASSPGQVPNQPQHF. The CDR3 DNA reads TGTGCCAGCAGCCCCGGACAGGTCCCCAATCAGCCCCAGCATTTT. Full variable domain (outside the CDR3, taken from reference TRBV7-9 and TRBJ1-5): DTGVSQNPRHKITKRGQNVTFRCDPISEHNRLYWYRQTLGQGPEFLTYFQNEAQLEKSRLLSDRFSAERPKGSFSTLEIQRTEQGDSAMYLCASSPGQVPNQPQHFGDGTRLSIL.

In its sample, this clone was seen once. The rearrangement links TRBV19 to TRBJ1-1; 7 bases align to TRBD1. In germline, CDR1 is LNHDA, CDR2 SQIVND (reference sequence). The length of the CDR3 is 12 residues. J was trimmed by 8 bases and V by 7 bases; bases with no gene match: 7. The CDR3 nucleotides read TGTGCCAGTACATTTGACAGGGTCGAAGCTTTCTTT. Encoded protein: CASTFDRVEAFF.

The rearrangement links TRBV7-6 to TRBJ1-2; D gene ambiguous. The CDR3 covers 15 residues. V lost 1 base and J 8 bases, leaving 17 bases between the germline ends. Germline CDR1 SGHVS, CDR2 FNYEAQ. The CDR3 loop reads CASSLESSGVLGYTF. For the CDR3, the DNA is TGTGCCAGCAGCTTAGAAAGCTCCGGGGTATTGGGCTACACCTTC. The full variable domain, its missing parts supplied by reference TRBV7-6 and TRBJ1-2, is GAGVSQSPRYKVTKRGQDVALRCDPISGHVSLYWYRQALGQGPEFLTYFNYEAQQDKSGLPNDRFSAERPEGSISTLTIQRTEQRDSAMYRCASSLESSGVLGYTFGSGTRLTVV.

V usage is TRBV4-2 and J usage is TRBJ2-3, with D possibly matching TRBD2 (5 bases). Trimming shortened V by 0 bases and J by 12 bases, and 13 bases separated the two germline ends. Germline lookup yields CDR1 LGHNA and CDR2 YNFKEQ. This CDR3 comprises 13 residues. CDR3 coding DNA: TGTGCCAGCAGCCAAGATATGAGCGGACCTCAGTATTTT. It specifies CASSQDMSGPQYF.

V and J are TRBV25-1 and TRBJ2-1; TRBD2 agrees at 10 bases. V shed 5 bases, J shed 4 bases, and the junction held 8 bases outside the gene matches. The CDR3 is 16 residues long. The V gene's germline CDR1 is MGHDK and CDR2 SYGVNS. The CDR3 DNA reads TGTGCCAGCAGTAAAACCGGGACTAGCGTATACAATGAGCAGTTCTTC. Encoded protein: CASSKTGTSVYNEQFF.

The chain uses TRBV7-8 and TRBJ2-3, with D possibly being TRBD2 (5 bases). The CDR3 is made up of 18 amino acids. The V and J ends lost 5 bases and 3 bases respectively, with 24 bases between them. The germline gives CDR1 SGHVS, CDR2 FQNEAQ. CDR3 sequence (DNA): TGTGCCAGCAGCGCCCGAAGCGGAAGGAAGACGGATACAGATACGCAGTATTTT. This translates into CASSARSGRKTDTDTQYF.

The chain recombines TRBV6-5 with TRBJ1-3; D gene unclear. Per germline, CDR1 MNHEY and CDR2 SVGAGI. Trimming took off 1 base at V and 0 bases at J, with 10 bases between the two ends. The CDR3 extends over 16 amino acids. The CDR3 DNA is TGTGCCAGCAGTTACTGGGCCACCAACTCTGGAAACACCATATATTTT. It yields the protein CASSYWATNSGNTIYF.

The chain couples TRBV9 to TRBJ2-7; the D gene is possibly TRBD1 (5 bases). With 0 bases removed from V and 0 bases from J, the gap between germline ends came to 13 bases. Germline loops: CDR1 SGDLS, CDR2 YYNGEE. This CDR3 contains 16 residues. CDR3 protein: CASSVGGQPSSYEQYF. The CDR3 DNA sequence: TGTGCCAGCAGCGTAGGAGGACAACCGAGCTCCTACGAGCAGTACTTC.

The V gene is TRBV10-3, the J gene TRBJ1-1; 7 bases align to TRBD1. Germline V gene sequence: CDR1 ENHRY, CDR2 SYGVKD. The CDR3 is 13 amino acids. With 7 bases clipped from V and 1 base from J, the junction kept 3 bases outside the gene matches. The CDR3 loop reads CAIKGTENTEAFF. As DNA, the CDR3 is TGTGCCATCAAAGGGACAGAGAACACTGAAGCTTTCTTT.

The chain recombines TRBV7-3 with TRBJ2-2, with 9 bases identical to TRBD1. The CDR3 has 17 amino acids. V gave up 6 bases and J gave up 0 bases; unmatched junction bases: 8. CDR1 is SGHTA, CDR2 FQGTGA, per germline. CDR3: CASSFTGGAPNTGELFF. The CDR3 nucleotides read TGTGCCAGCAGTTTTACAGGGGGCGCCCCGAACACCGGGGAGCTGTTTTTT.

Only one count was recorded for this clone. The chain joins TRBV7-9 to TRBJ1-2; possibly TRBD1 for D (6 bases). V lost 1 base and J lost 2, with 8 bases in between. Per germline, CDR1 SEHNR and CDR2 FQNEAQ (reference sequence). CDR3 size: 14 residues. The CDR3: CASSLVGANYGYTF. Here the CDR3 DNA reads TGTGCCAGCAGCTTAGTGGGGGCCAACTATGGCTACACCTTC.

The chain recombines TRBV7-3 with TRBJ2-1; TRBD2 matches at 12 bases. Trimming took 5 bases from V and 10 from J; bases not matched to a gene: 9. The CDR3 is 15 amino acids. Germline V gene lookup returns CDR1 SGHTA and CDR2 FQGTGA. CDR3 sequence: CASSPRLAGAGEQFF. Written as DNA, the CDR3 is TGTGCCAGCAGCCCGAGACTAGCGGGAGCAGGGGAGCAGTTCTTC. The full variable domain, rest sourced from reference TRBV7-3 and TRBJ2-1, is GAGVSQTPSNKVTEKGKYVELRCDPISGHTALYWYRQSLGQGPEFLIYFQGTGAADDSGLPNDRFFAVRPEGSVSTLKIQRTERGDSAVYLCASSPRLAGAGEQFFGPGTRLTVL.

V is TRBV2 and J is TRBJ1-5; no definite D call. V was trimmed by 2 bases and J by 7 bases, leaving 12 bases between them. Germline V gives CDR1 SNHLY, CDR2 FYNNEI. The CDR3 consists of 14 residues. CDR3 DNA sequence: TGTGCCAGCAGTGAAAATCTTAACCGGCAGCCCCAGCATTTT. Translating gives CASSENLNRQPQHF.

This chain links TRBV30 with TRBJ2-3; 10 nucleotides match TRBD2. Germline CDR1 reads GTSNPN; CDR2 reads SVGIG (reference sequence). The CDR3 spans 13 residues. V dropped 3 bases and J dropped 8; count of bases not matched to a gene: 5. CDR3 DNA sequence: TGTGCCTGGAGCGGACTAGCGGCAACTACGCAGTATTTT. Translation: CAWSGLAATTQYF. Combining the CDR3 with reference TRBV30 and TRBJ2-3 gives the whole variable domain SQTIHQWPATLVQPVGSPLSLECTVEGTSNPNLYWYRQAAGRGLQLLFYSVGIGQISSEVPQNLSASRPQDRQFILSSKKLLLSDSGFYLCAWSGLAATTQYFGPGTRLTVL.

This chain uses TRBV4-1 with TRBJ2-2; D might be TRBD2 (6 bases). CDR1 is MGHRA, CDR2 YSYEKL, per germline. The CDR3 runs 15 residues. The ends were cut back, 4 bases at V and 2 bases at J, with 11 bases in the middle. The DNA for the CDR3 is TGCGCCAGCAGCCTCCGGGACTTAAACACCGGGGAGCTGTTTTTT. It is translated as CASSLRDLNTGELFF.

This clone has only one observation. Here the CDR3 reads CASSLGVAGGYTF. The CDR3 DNA sequence: TGTGCCAGCAGCTTGGGGGTAGCCGGTGGCTACACCTTC. The rearrangement joins TRBV5-4 to TRBJ1-2; D is uncertain. V dropped 0 bases and J dropped 7 bases, with 10 bases sitting between them. The CDR3 length is 13 residues. Germline CDR1 SGHNT, CDR2 YYREEE (reference sequence).

CDR3 loop: CASSFRESSYEQYF. DNA of the CDR3: TGCGCCAGCAGCTTCCGGGAATCCTCCTACGAGCAGTACTTC. The chain employs TRBV5-1 and TRBJ2-5, with D possibly TRBD2 on 5 matching bases. The end of the DNA is better explained by TRBJ2-7, so the J call may be wrong. Germline CDR1 reads SGHRS; CDR2 reads YFSETQ. This CDR3 region has 14 residues.

The rearrangement joins TRBV19 to TRBJ1-2; no clear D gene. The CDR3 is made up of 15 amino acids. In germline, CDR1 is LNHDA, CDR2 SQIVND (reference sequence). V was pared by 3 bases and J by 9 bases, with 20 bases between. The CDR3 bases are TGTGCCAGTAGTATTAGTTCGGTATCTAGTCCAAGCTACACCTTC. This encodes CASSISSVSSPSYTF.

This chain connects TRBV5-1 to TRBJ2-3; D possibly corresponds to TRBD2 (6 bases). V was shortened by 0 bases and J by 4 bases, with 18 bases between the two germline ends. The germline V gene encodes CDR1 SGHRS and CDR2 YFSETQ. This CDR3 has 17 amino acids. As DNA, the CDR3 is TGCGCCAGCAGCTTGGCCGGGCAGGGACTGCCGCCAGATACGCAGTATTTT. Its protein product is CASSLAGQGLPPDTQYF.

This clone was seen a handful of times. The rearrangement joins TRBV5-4 to TRBJ1-6; 7 nucleotides line up with TRBD1. The CDR3 contains 15 residues. The germline V gene encodes CDR1 SGHNT and CDR2 YYREEE (reference sequence). The trim removed 4 bases at V and 7 bases at J, leaving 8 bases unmatched. CDR3 region: CASSPRDRWNSPLHF. CDR3 coding DNA: TGTGCCAGCAGCCCCCGGGACAGATGGAATTCACCCCTCCACTTT.

The chain couples TRBV7-9 to TRBJ2-7, with D perhaps TRBD1 (5 bases). This CDR3 contains 13 residues. The V gene's germline CDR1 is SEHNR and CDR2 FQNEAQ (reference sequence). V was cut by 5 bases and J by 3 bases, with 11 bases left in between. The CDR3 DNA sequence: TGTGCCAGCAGCCCGACAGTCCGCTACGAGCAGTACTTC. It yields the protein CASSPTVRYEQYF.

The chain has TRBV30 and TRBJ1-3; perhaps TRBD1 as D (6 bases). Trimming left V 1 base short and J 3 bases short, with 13 bases between. The germline CDR1 and CDR2 sequences are GTSNPN and SVGIG (reference sequence). CDR3 size: 15 residues. The CDR3 coding sequence is TGTGCCTGGAGTGGCGGGCAGGGGCTTGGAAACACCATATATTTT. Residues: CAWSGGQGLGNTIYF.

The chain couples TRBV5-1 to TRBJ1-2; D remains unclear. In germline, CDR1 is SGHRS, CDR2 YFSETQ. This CDR3 comprises 15 residues. V dropped 5 bases and J dropped 2 bases, with 16 bases sitting between them. In DNA, the CDR3 is TGCGCCAGCAGTCATGGGCAGGATAAAAACTATGGCTACACCTTC. The encoded protein is CASSHGQDKNYGYTF. Supplemented by reference TRBV5-1 and TRBJ1-2, the full variable domain reads KAGVTQTPRYLIKTRGQQVTLSCSPISGHRSVSWYQQTPGQGLQFLFEYFSETQRNKGNFPGRFSGRQFSNSRSEMNVSTLELGDSALYLCASSHGQDKNYGYTFGSGTRLTVV.

This clone was seen only once. This chain uses TRBV2 with TRBJ1-5; TRBD1 aligns across 8 bases. The CDR3 extends over 13 amino acids. Trimming took 4 bases from V and 7 from J; bases not matched to a gene: 3. Germline lookup yields CDR1 SNHLY and CDR2 FYNNEI. For the CDR3, the DNA is TGTGCCAGCAGTGTGGACAGGGAACAGCCCCAGCATTTT. It specifies CASSVDREQPQHF.